The 21 T cell receptor beta chains given below trace back to one sample, sequenced in a study of T cell repertoires in cytomegalovirus infection (dated by TCRdb to 2018 to 2020). Their specific antigens are unknown. This specimen's treatment or condition label, per the study, means: in vitro stimulation with specific CMV peptide epitopes to enrich CMV-specific T cells. These reads were obtained on an Illumina HiSeq 1500. TCRdb redid the processing of the public reads, applying fastp at Q25 and MiXCR, and retained in-frame beta chains. Every entry covers one CDR3 protein and lists the most common genes and DNA from its rows. The sample profile shows approximately 300,000 distinct CDR3 sequences; 25% of them were found once. The ten largest make up more than 10% of the sample. This sample comprised cultured PBMCs, obtained from culture after CMV antigen stimulation. These receptors were obtained from a human donor in good health (CMV status not recorded). Some clones in this sample may be carry-over from other donors' samples.

This clonotype has at least ten counts. The CDR3 region is CASSSPGAKTDTQYF. The CDR3 nucleotides are TGTGCCAGCAGCTCACCTGGGGCGAAAACAGATACGCAGTATTTT. The chain joins TRBV7-9 to TRBJ2-3; D might be TRBD1 (5 bases). Trimming took 4 bases from V and 3 from J, leaving 14 bases between them. Germline CDR1 is SEHNR and CDR2 is FQNEAQ (reference sequence). The CDR3 has 15 amino acids.

This clonotype was counted between two and nine times. The chain uses TRBV15 and TRBJ2-4, with D unresolved. The germline CDR1 and CDR2 sequences are LNHNV and YYDKDF (reference sequence). Trimming stripped 5 bases from V and 6 bases from J, with 11 bases between. The CDR3 is 13 residues long. CDR3 loop: CATSFTSRNIQYF. In nucleotides, the CDR3 is TGTGCCACCAGCTTCACGAGCAGAAACATTCAGTACTTC.

The V and J genes are TRBV5-6 and TRBJ2-2; either TRBD1 or TRBD2 may fit D (5 bases each). Germline CDR1 SGHDT, CDR2 YYEEEE. The CDR3 totals 16 residues. Trimming left V 6 bases short and J 1 base short, with 16 bases between. The CDR3 region has the DNA TGTGCCAGCACCTCTTCCGGGACCCTGAACACCGGGGAGCTGTTTTTT. Amino acid sequence: CASTSSGTLNTGELFF.

The rearrangement joins TRBV7-2 to TRBJ2-3; D is perhaps TRBD1 (5 bases). The length of the CDR3 is 15 residues. The ends were cut back, 1 base at V and 6 bases at J, with 14 bases in the middle. Germline V gene lookup returns CDR1 SGHTA and CDR2 FQGNSA. This CDR3 reads CASSLVVSPGDTQYF. CDR3 DNA sequence: TGTGCCAGCAGCTTAGTCGTCAGCCCAGGGGATACGCAGTATTTT.

This clonotype was observed a handful of times. V gene TRBV7-6 combines with J gene TRBJ1-1, with 8 bases fitting TRBD1. Per the germline V gene, CDR1 is SGHVS and CDR2 is FNYEAQ. Losses at the gene ends were 3 bases for V and 1 base for J; bases not matched to a gene: 7. This CDR3 region has 16 residues. This chain's CDR3 is CASSLAGTGRNTEAFF. CDR3 in DNA: TGTGCCAGCAGCTTGGCGGGGACAGGCCGGAACACTGAAGCTTTCTTT.

V is TRBV7-2 and J is TRBJ1-1; 9 bases map to TRBD1. The CDR3 is 19 amino acids. After removal of 3 bases from V and 2 bases from J, the junction contained 16 bases not matched to a gene. Germline V gene lookup returns CDR1 SGHTA and CDR2 FQGNSA. CDR3 bases: TGTGCCAGCAGCTTCCAGAGCGGACAGGGGATGGGTAGCAACACTGAAGCTTTCTTT. Its protein is CASSFQSGQGMGSNTEAFF.

This clonotype occurred a few times. The chain employs TRBV12-3 or TRBV12-4 and TRBJ2-7, with 11 bases lining up with TRBD1. Unmatched junction bases numbered 9, after V lost 6 bases and J lost 2 bases. This CDR3 contains 16 residues. CDR3: CASRRAGTGGTYEQYF. The CDR3 DNA reads as TGTGCCAGCAGGCGCGCCGGGACAGGGGGAACCTACGAGCAGTACTTC.

The chain joins TRBV2 to TRBJ2-1; D remains unclear. Trimming left V 1 base short and J 4 bases short, with 5 bases between. The germline V gene encodes CDR1 SNHLY and CDR2 FYNNEI. CDR3 length equals 13 residues. CDR3 loop: CASSEGGYNEQFF. For the CDR3, the DNA is TGTGCCAGCAGTGAAGGCGGATACAATGAGCAGTTCTTC.

The V call is TRBV7-9, the J call TRBJ1-6; D remains ambiguous. V dropped 5 bases and J dropped 6 bases, with 5 bases sitting between them. CDR1 and CDR2 (germline): SEHNR, FQNEAQ (reference sequence). The CDR3 consists of 12 residues. The CDR3, as DNA: TGTGCCAGCAGCCCGACTAATTCACCCCTCCACTTT. Amino acids: CASSPTNSPLHF.

This clonotype was observed at least ten times. V and J are TRBV12-3 or TRBV12-4 and TRBJ2-5, with no clear D. The CDR3 sequence is 11 residues long. Between the trimmed V and J ends, which lost 6 bases and 4 bases, there was a span of 6 bases. For the CDR3, the DNA is TGTGCCAGCAGCTTCGGAGAGACCCAGTACTTC. As protein: CASSFGETQYF.

The genes are TRBV20-1 and TRBJ1-1; TRBD1 aligns across 7 bases. This CDR3 contains 14 residues. Germline values: CDR1 DFQATT, CDR2 SNEGSKA (reference sequence). Trimming at V came to 5 bases and at J to 4 bases, leaving 10 bases not matched to a gene. For the CDR3, the DNA is TGCAGTGCTCCCGCGGTGCCAGGGGGCACTGAAGCTTTCTTT. Translated, it gives CSAPAVPGGTEAFF.

This clonotype has ten or more counts. The junction and the germline gene differ at one end; a read error may be behind it. The CDR3 DNA is TGTGCCAGCAGTTTGGGGACAGATAAATCACCCCTCCACTTT. This encodes CASSLGTDKSPLHF. The chain employs TRBV28 and TRBJ1-6; 7 nucleotides line up with TRBD1. Germline CDR1 MDHEN, CDR2 SYDVKM. The CDR3 totals 14 residues.

This clonotype was counted ten times or more. This chain uses TRBV7-8 with TRBJ2-7, with 10 bases fitting TRBD2. CDR1 and CDR2 (germline): SGHVS, FQNEAQ. The V gene end was trimmed by 1 base and the J gene end by 5 bases; junction bases not matched to a gene: 8. This CDR3 has 16 residues. The CDR3 region has the DNA TGTGCCAGCAGCTTAGATCGAGCGGGGGGGAGTAACGAGCAGTACGTC. Its translation: CASSLDRAGGSNEQYV.

In DNA, the CDR3 is TGTGCCAGCAGCTCCACAGGGATTTGGATGGGCTACACCTTC. Translating it yields CASSSTGIWMGYTF. The chain combines TRBV11-2 with TRBJ1-2, with a possible D match to TRBD1 (6 bases). Germline V gene data show CDR1 as SGHAT and CDR2 as FQNNGV. The V and J ends lost 4 bases and 8 bases respectively, with 17 bases between them. CDR3 size: 14 residues.

J is TRBJ2-7 and V is TRBV7-6; TRBD2 might be the D (5 bases). V was clipped by 5 bases and J by 1 base, with 9 bases between them. The CDR3 is 13 amino acids. Germline V gene data show CDR1 as SGHVS and CDR2 as FNYEAQ. The CDR3 bases are TGTGCCAGCAGCCCTCTAGCTTCCTACGAGCAGTACTTC. This gives the protein CASSPLASYEQYF.

CDR3 amino acids: CASSLVRVDTQYF. The CDR3 DNA reads as TGTGCCAGCAGCTTAGTGCGCGTAGATACGCAGTATTTT. The chain combines TRBV7-2 with TRBJ2-3, with D unresolved. The CDR3 spans 13 residues. The V and J ends lost 1 base and 5 bases respectively, with 7 bases between them. CDR1 SGHTA and CDR2 FQGNSA come from the germline V gene.

The chain has TRBV2 and TRBJ2-2; no definite D call. The V and J ends lost 7 bases and 1 base respectively, with 7 bases between them. The CDR3 spans 13 residues. The germline gives CDR1 SNHLY, CDR2 FYNNEI. The CDR3 loop is CASNFLNTGELFF. The CDR3 nucleotides are TGTGCCAGCAACTTCTTGAACACCGGGGAGCTGTTTTTT.

This clonotype was detected many times. This sequence joins TRBV7-2 and TRBJ1-6, with 8 bases lining up with TRBD1. CDR3 length equals 13 residues. The J segment lost 13 bases and the V segment lost 5 bases, leaving 7 bases of the junction unmatched. Germline-derived CDR1 and CDR2 are SGHTA and FQGNSA. CDR3 bases: TGTGCCAGCAGCCCAATCCGACAGGGGCCCCTCCACTTT. It specifies CASSPIRQGPLHF.

This clonotype was detected many times. J is TRBJ2-1 and V is TRBV3-1, with D possibly TRBD1 on 5 matching bases. Between the trimmed V and J ends, which lost 4 bases and 4 bases, there was a span of 17 bases. There are 16 residues in the CDR3. Per the germline V gene, CDR1 is LGHDT and CDR2 is YNNKEL (reference sequence). The DNA of the CDR3 is TGTGCCAGCAGCCCAACGAGACAGTCTGCTTACAATGAGCAGTTCTTC. Translation gives CASSPTRQSAYNEQFF.

This sequence joins TRBV24-1 and TRBJ2-1; no firm D call. V gave up 3 bases and J gave up 8 bases, with 10 bases separating them. The CDR3 is 13 amino acids. Germline V gene lookup returns CDR1 KGHDR and CDR2 SFDVKD. The CDR3 sequence is CATSDLPGYEQFF. CDR3 bases: TGTGCCACCAGTGATCTCCCCGGTTATGAGCAGTTCTTC.

This clonotype showed up just a few times. This sequence joins TRBV10-3 and TRBJ2-7; either TRBD1 or TRBD2 may fit D (5 bases each). CDR1 and CDR2 from the germline V gene are ENHRY and SYGVKD. The CDR3 extends over 14 amino acids. V was cut by 0 bases and J by 2 bases, with 8 bases left in between. CDR3 nucleotides: TGTGCCATCAGTGAGTCAGGGGAGACCTACGAGCAGTACGTC. It encodes CAISESGETYEQYV.